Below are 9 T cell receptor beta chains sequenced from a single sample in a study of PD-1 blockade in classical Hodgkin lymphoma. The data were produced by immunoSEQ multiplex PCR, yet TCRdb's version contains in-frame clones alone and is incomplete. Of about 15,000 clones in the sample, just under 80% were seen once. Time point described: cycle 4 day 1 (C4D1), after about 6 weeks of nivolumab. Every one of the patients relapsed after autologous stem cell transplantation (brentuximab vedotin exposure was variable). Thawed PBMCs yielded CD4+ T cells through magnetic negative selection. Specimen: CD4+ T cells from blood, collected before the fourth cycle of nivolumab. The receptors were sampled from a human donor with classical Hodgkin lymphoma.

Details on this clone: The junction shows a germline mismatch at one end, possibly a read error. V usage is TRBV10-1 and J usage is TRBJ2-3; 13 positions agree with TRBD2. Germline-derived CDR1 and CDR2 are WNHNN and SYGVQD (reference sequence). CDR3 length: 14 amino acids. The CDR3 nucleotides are TGCGCCAGCAGTGCCCGACTAGCGGGAGGCCCCCAAGTTTTT. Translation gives CASSARLAGGPQVF.

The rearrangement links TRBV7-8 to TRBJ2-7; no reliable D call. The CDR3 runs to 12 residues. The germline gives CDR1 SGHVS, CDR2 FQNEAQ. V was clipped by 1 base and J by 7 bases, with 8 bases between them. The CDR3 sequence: CASSLGSGEQYF. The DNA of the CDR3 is TGTGCCAGCAGCTTAGGGTCCGGTGAGCAGTACTTC.

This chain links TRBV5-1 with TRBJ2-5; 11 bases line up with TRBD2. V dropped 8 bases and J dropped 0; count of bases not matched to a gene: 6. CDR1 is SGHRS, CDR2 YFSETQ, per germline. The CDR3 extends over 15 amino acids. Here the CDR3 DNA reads TGCGCCAGTGCCGGGACTAGCGGAAACCAAGAGACCCAGTACTTC. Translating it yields CASAGTSGNQETQYF.

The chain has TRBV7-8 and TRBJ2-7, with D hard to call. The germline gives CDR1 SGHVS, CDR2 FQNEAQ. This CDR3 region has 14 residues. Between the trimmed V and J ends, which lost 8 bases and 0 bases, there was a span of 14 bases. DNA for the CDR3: TGTGCCAGCCGTGGCGACACCAGCTCCTACGAGCAGTACTTC. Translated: CASRGDTSSYEQYF.

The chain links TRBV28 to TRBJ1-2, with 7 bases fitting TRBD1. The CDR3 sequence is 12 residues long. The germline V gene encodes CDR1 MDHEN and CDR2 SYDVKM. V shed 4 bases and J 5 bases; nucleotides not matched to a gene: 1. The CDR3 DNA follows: TGTGCCAGCAGTTCGGACAGGTATGGCTACACCTTC. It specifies CASSSDRYGYTF.

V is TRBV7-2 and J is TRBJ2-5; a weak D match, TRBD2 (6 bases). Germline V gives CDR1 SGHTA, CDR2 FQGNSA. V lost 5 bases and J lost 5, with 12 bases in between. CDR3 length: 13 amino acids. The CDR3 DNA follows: TGTGCCAGCAGCCCCTTAGGAGGGGAGACCCAGTACTTC. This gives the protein CASSPLGGETQYF. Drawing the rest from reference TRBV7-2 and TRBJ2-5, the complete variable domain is GAGVSQSPSNKVTEKGKDVELRCDPISGHTALYWYRQSLGQGLEFLIYFQGNSAPDKSGLPSDRFSAERTGGSVSTLTIQRTQQEDSAVYLCASSPLGGETQYFGPGTRLLVL.

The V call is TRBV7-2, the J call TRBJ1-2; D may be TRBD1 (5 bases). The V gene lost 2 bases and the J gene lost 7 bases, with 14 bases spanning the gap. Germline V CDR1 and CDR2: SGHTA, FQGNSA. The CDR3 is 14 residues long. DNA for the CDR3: TGTGCCAGCAGCTTATCCGGGGCCCAGGGTGGCTACACCTTC. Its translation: CASSLSGAQGGYTF.

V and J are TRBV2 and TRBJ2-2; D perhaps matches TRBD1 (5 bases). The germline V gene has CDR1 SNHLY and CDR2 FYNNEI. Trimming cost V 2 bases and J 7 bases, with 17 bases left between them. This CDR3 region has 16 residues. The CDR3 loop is CASSENPGRSGGELFF. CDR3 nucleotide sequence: TGTGCCAGCAGTGAAAATCCAGGGCGTTCCGGCGGGGAGCTGTTTTTT.

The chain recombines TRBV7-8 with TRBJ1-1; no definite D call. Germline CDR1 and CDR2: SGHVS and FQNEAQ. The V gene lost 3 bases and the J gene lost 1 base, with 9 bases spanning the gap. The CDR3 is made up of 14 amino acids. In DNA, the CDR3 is TGTGCCAGCAGCTTGGCTGCAGGGAACACTGAAGCTTTCTTT. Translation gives CASSLAAGNTEAFF.